The clone carrying this T cell receptor beta chain was detected many times. Its target is unknown. The authors sequenced patients whose flow cytometry had shown CD8+CD57+ cell expansion. Every patient had severe acquired aplastic anemia. Patients were untreated when blood was sampled. The trim removed 0 bases at V and 6 bases at J, leaving 11 bases unmatched. The CDR3 is 19 amino acids. Germline V CDR1 and CDR2: SGHTA, FQGNSA. These data come from a study of CD8+CD57+ T cells in acquired aplastic anemia. Study information: Quantities of DNA derived from sorted CD4+ and CD8+ cells averaged roughly 3 ug. Findings and caveats of the study: Researchers reported that CD8+ Simpson's diversity was not significantly different in patients versus controls.

The TCR beta profiling, which covered VDJ combination and CDR3 sequence, was carried out using genomic DNA as the template. In TCRdb, the reads were re-called with MiXCR into one record per CDR3 protein. The sample records some 170,000 distinct CDR3 sequences, around 50% being singletons. The material sequenced was sorted CD4+, CD8+, or CD8+CD57+ T cells (not recorded which) from PBMCs. This TCR came from a human donor with aplastic anemia. This chain links TRBV7-2 with TRBJ2-7, with 16 bases aligning to TRBD2. The CDR3 nucleotides are TGTGCCAGCAGCTTAGCCCCGGGACTAGCGGGGGGGCTTTCCACCGAGCAGTACTTC. Its translation is CASSLAPGLAGGLSTEQYF. Full variable domain (outside the CDR3, taken from reference TRBV7-2 and TRBJ2-7): GAGVSQSPSNKVTEKGKDVELRCDPISGHTALYWYRQSLGQGLEFLIYFQGNSAPDKSGLPSDRFSAERTGGSVSTLTIQRTQQEDSAVYLCASSLAPGLAGGLSTEQYFGPGTRLTVT.